Listed below are T cell receptor beta chains from one sample, sequenced in a study of T-cell memory formation after mild COVID-19. TCRdb re-called the 5' RACE reads through MiXCR, storing one row per CDR3 protein. The sample lists 130,000 to 150,000 distinct CDR3 sequences, around 5.8% seen once, with 2% to 2.5% in the top ten. The sequencing sample was made of PBMCs or a T cell subset sorted from them (not recorded which). All receptors come from an adult woman who had mild COVID-19 (a few samples of this study predate the infection). Cell type and time point are not known. Each CDR3 is given with its conserved first and last residue. The D gene is left open where the match is weak. Only part of the rows carry a size: once, few, many, or a class if the clone is expanded.

J: TRBJ2-3
D: -
size: many
V: TRBV7-9
DNA: TGTGCCAGCAGCCGCCGGGGCGGTAGCACAGATACGCAGTATTTT
CDR3: CASSRRGGSTDTQYF

J: TRBJ2-7
D: TRBD2
size: many
V: TRBV20-1
DNA: TGCAGTGCCCGGACTAGCGGAATCTACGAGCAGTACTTC
CDR3: CSARTSGIYEQYF

J: TRBJ1-6
D: -
size: many
V: TRBV20-1
DNA: TGCAGTGCTACGCCCCCAGGGCAATATAATTCACCCCTCCACTTT
CDR3: CSATPPGQYNSPLHF

J: TRBJ2-3
D: TRBD1
size: many
V: TRBV9
DNA: TGTGCCAGCAGCCTGGGACAGGCCCCTTACACAGATACGCAGTATTTT
CDR3: CASSLGQAPYTDTQYF

J: TRBJ2-1
D: TRBD2
size: -
V: TRBV11-1
DNA: TGTGCCAGCAGCGGGCTAGCGGGAGGGCCAAGTAATGAGCAGTTCTTC
CDR3: CASSGLAGGPSNEQFF

J: TRBJ2-7
D: -
size: many
V: TRBV12-3/TRBV12-4
DNA: TGTGCCAGCAGTTTAGGACCTCCGAATCAGTACTTC
CDR3: CASSLGPPNQYF

J: TRBJ1-1
D: -
size: many
V: TRBV7-3
DNA: TGTGCCAGCAGCGCTCAACAGGGTGGGGGGACTGAAGCTTTCTTT
CDR3: CASSAQQGGGTEAFF

J: TRBJ2-5
D: -
size: few
V: TRBV28
DNA: TGTGCCAGCAGCACCTCGCCGGGGCCTCTCCAAGAGACCCAGTACTTC
CDR3: CASSTSPGPLQETQYF

J: TRBJ2-3
D: TRBD2
size: few
V: TRBV4-2
DNA: TGTGCCAGCAGCCAAGCAACTAGCGGGGGCACAGATACGCAGTATTTT
CDR3: CASSQATSGGTDTQYF

J: TRBJ1-2
D: -
size: -
V: TRBV30
DNA: TGTGCCTGCCCTTTTAGTTTGATCGGGGGCTCCTATGGCTACACCTTC
CDR3: CACPFSLIGGSYGYTF

J: TRBJ2-2
D: -
size: few
V: TRBV19
DNA: TGTGCCAGTAGTCGCCGGGGGCAGTTCAACGGGGAGCTGTTTTTT
CDR3: CASSRRGQFNGELFF

J: TRBJ2-1
D: -
size: medium-sized
V: TRBV24-1
DNA: TGTGCCACCAGTGGGATGGGGGGCCGCTCCTACAATGAGCAGTTCTTC
CDR3: CATSGMGGRSYNEQFF

J: TRBJ2-1
D: TRBD1
size: -
V: TRBV5-4
DNA: TGTGCCAGCAGCTTAGGGACAGGGGACAATGAGCAGTTCTTC
CDR3: CASSLGTGDNEQFF

J: TRBJ2-5
D: TRBD2
size: few
V: TRBV20-1
DNA: TGCAGTGCTAGGCTAGCGGGAGGAGGGTGGGAGACCCAGTACTTC
CDR3: CSARLAGGGWETQYF

J: TRBJ2-3
D: -
size: many
V: TRBV12-3/TRBV12-4
DNA: TGTGCCAGTAGGACAGGAGGGGTACGCACAGATACGCAGTATTTT
CDR3: CASRTGGVRTDTQYF

J: TRBJ1-1
D: TRBD1
size: many
V: TRBV11-2
DNA: TGTGCCAGCAGAAACTCCGGGACAGGGGGGAACACTGAAGCTTTCTTT
CDR3: CASRNSGTGGNTEAFF

J: TRBJ2-1
D: TRBD2
size: many
V: TRBV5-1
DNA: TGCGCCAGCAGCTTGGAAGGTAGCGGGAGACGCAGCGAGCAGTTCTTC
CDR3: CASSLEGSGRRSEQFF

J: TRBJ2-7
D: -
size: many
V: TRBV6-1
DNA: TGTGCCAGCAGCGTTGAAGGACAGTTCTCCTACGAGCAGTACTTC
CDR3: CASSVEGQFSYEQYF

J: TRBJ1-1
D: -
size: -
V: TRBV10-3
DNA: TGTGCCATCAGTGAGTCTTCGGCAGGGGAGGAAGCTTTCTTT
CDR3: CAISESSAGEEAFF

J: TRBJ1-4
D: -
size: few
V: TRBV30
DNA: TGTGCCTGGAGTACCGGGACGGGGAATGAAAAACTGTTTTTT
CDR3: CAWSTGTGNEKLFF

J: TRBJ2-1
D: TRBD2
size: many
V: TRBV5-1
DNA: TGCGCCAGCAGCTTTAGCGGGGGCTCCTACAATGAGCAGTTCTTC
CDR3: CASSFSGGSYNEQFF

J: TRBJ2-5
D: TRBD1
size: few
V: TRBV11-2
DNA: TGTGCCAGCAGCTCAGGGGGCGCGAAGACCCAGTACTTC
CDR3: CASSSGGAKTQYF

J: TRBJ2-7
D: -
size: -
V: TRBV6-5
DNA: TGTGCCAGCAGTTACATAGGGTTGAGCTCCTACGAGCAGTACTTC
CDR3: CASSYIGLSSYEQYF

J: TRBJ2-2
D: TRBD2
size: many
V: TRBV3-1
DNA: TGTGCCAGCAGCCAGGCTAGCGGGAGGGCCGGGGAGCTGTTTTTT
CDR3: CASSQASGRAGELFF

J: TRBJ1-2
D: -
size: -
V: TRBV5-1
DNA: TGCGCCAGCAGCTCGGGGCTGCGGAACTATGGCTACACCTTC
CDR3: CASSSGLRNYGYTF

J: TRBJ1-5
D: -
size: few
V: TRBV5-1
DNA: TGCGCCAGCAGCTTATCCGGGGACCAGCCCCAGCATTTT
CDR3: CASSLSGDQPQHF

J: TRBJ2-6
D: -
size: many
V: TRBV29-1
DNA: TGCAGCGTTGCCCGGGACACCGACTCTGGGGCCAACGTCCTGACTTTC
CDR3: CSVARDTDSGANVLTF